The 32 T cell receptor beta chains reported below all come from one sample, sequenced in a study of TIL therapy for anti-PD-1-resistant metastatic lung cancer (dated by TCRdb to the early 2020s). TCR beta CDR3 regions were amplified from genomic DNA with the immunoSEQ v3 hsTCRB kit using bias-controlled multiplex PCR. Imported from immuneACCESS, the table was reduced by TCRdb to in-frame sequences with V and J called. These copies leave out some clones; in studies compared against another copy, an unresolved V gene accounts for under half, and the cause of the remainder is not known. This sample lists 50,000 to 70,000 clones; 81% were detected once. Jointly, the top ten make up roughly 3% of the sample. This sample's time point label indicates: pre-treatment sample, taken before nivolumab and TIL therapy. Sequencing was performed on blood, taken at baseline. These receptors came from a person aged 30 to 80 with non-small cell lung cancer.

Notes on this clone: Compared with germline, one end of the junction differs, possibly owing to a read error. The chain employs TRBV18 and TRBJ2-7, with a weak D call TRBD1 (6 bases). The CDR3 totals 16 residues. Germline V gene data show CDR1 as KGHSH and CDR2 as LQKENI. The CDR3 DNA reads as TGTGCCAGCTCGCCACGAGATGGGGGCTCCACCTACGAGCAGTACTTC. Protein: CASSPRDGGSTYEQYF.

V and J are TRBV6-5 and TRBJ1-5, with D possibly TRBD1 on 6 matching bases. Trimming stripped 10 bases from V and 6 bases from J, with 16 bases between. CDR1 is MNHEY, CDR2 SVGAGI, per germline. The CDR3 is 13 amino acids. CDR3: CATLGTGRQPQHF. CDR3 sequence (DNA): TGTGCCACCTTGGGAACAGGGCGTCAGCCCCAGCATTTT.

The rearrangement links TRBV28 to TRBJ2-6; D might be TRBD2 (5 bases). In germline, CDR1 is MDHEN, CDR2 SYDVKM. The CDR3 is 16 amino acids. The ends were cut back, 4 bases at V and 2 bases at J, with 12 bases in the middle. The CDR3 loop is CASSSPPGTGANVLTF. The CDR3 DNA is TGTGCCAGCAGTTCCCCTCCGGGGACTGGGGCCAACGTCCTGACTTTC.

The J gene is TRBJ2-1, the V gene TRBV19; possibly TRBD2 for D (5 bases). Germline-derived CDR1 and CDR2 are LNHDA and SQIVND (reference sequence). The V and J ends lost 3 bases and 7 bases respectively, with 19 bases between them. The CDR3 is 16 residues long. The CDR3, as DNA: TGTGCCAGTAGTATTTACACTAGGAGGAATGGGAATGAGCAGTTCTTC. It codes for CASSIYTRRNGNEQFF.

The rearrangement uses TRBV4-3 and TRBJ2-7; TRBD1 is a possible D gene (5 bases). Germline V gene lookup returns CDR1 LGHNA and CDR2 YSLEER. The V end lost 0 bases, the J end lost 3 bases, and 12 bases lay between the germline ends. CDR3 size: 15 residues. As DNA, the CDR3 is TGCGCCAGCAGCCAAGATTTGACAGAGTTCTACGAGCAGTACTTC. This sequence encodes CASSQDLTEFYEQYF.

This rearrangement joins TRBV6-5 to TRBJ1-6, with D possibly TRBD1 on 5 matching bases. The CDR3 length is 15 residues. V was trimmed by 6 bases and J by 6 bases, leaving 15 bases between them. Germline CDR1 is MNHEY and CDR2 is SVGAGI. The CDR3 DNA reads as TGTGCCAGCAGGATAGGGGTCGCCGCTAATTCACCCCTCCACTTT. As protein: CASRIGVAANSPLHF.

The CDR3 here is CASSGAYNEQFF. The CDR3, as DNA: TGTGCCAGTTCCGGAGCCTACAATGAGCAGTTCTTC. The chain joins TRBV19 to TRBJ2-1; D gene ambiguous. Germline V gives CDR1 LNHDA, CDR2 SQIVND (reference sequence). This CDR3 is 12 amino acids long. The V end was cut by 8 bases, the J end by 2 bases, with 7 bases between.

CDR3 nucleotide sequence: TGTGCCAGCAGCTTAGAGAAGTACCAAGAGACCCAGTACTTC. Protein sequence: CASSLEKYQETQYF. V is TRBV11-2 and J is TRBJ2-5; D is uncertain. Trimming shortened V by 0 bases and J by 0 bases, and 5 bases separated the two germline ends. The CDR3 is 14 amino acids. Germline loops: CDR1 SGHAT, CDR2 FQNNGV.

In its sample, this clone was seen once. The chain has TRBV7-8 and TRBJ2-7; 7 positions match TRBD2. CDR1 is SGHVS and CDR2 is FQNEAQ in the germline V gene. The junction had 6 bases not matched to a gene; V was cut back by 4 bases and J by 0 bases. The CDR3 totals 15 residues. CDR3 in DNA: TGTGCCAGCAGCTCCCTAGCGGTAAGCTCCTACGAGCAGTACTTC. Translated: CASSSLAVSSYEQYF.

V gene TRBV7-6 combines with J gene TRBJ1-1, with D tentatively TRBD1 (5 bases). The V end lost 1 base, the J end lost 1 base, and 13 bases lay between the germline ends. Germline assignment: CDR1 SGHVS and CDR2 FNYEAQ. The CDR3 length is 16 residues. This CDR3 reads CASSLGERGRNTEAFF. In nucleotides, the CDR3 is TGTGCCAGCAGCTTAGGGGAGCGGGGCAGGAACACTGAAGCTTTCTTT.

The chain combines TRBV5-5 with TRBJ2-1, with 8 positions matching TRBD2. V gave up 2 bases and J gave up 7 bases; unmatched junction bases: 8. The CDR3 has 15 amino acids. Germline loops: CDR1 SGHKS, CDR2 YYEKEE (reference sequence). DNA for the CDR3: TGTGCCAGCAGCTTTCTAAGCGGGAGTCAAAATGAGCAGTTCTTC. Protein sequence: CASSFLSGSQNEQFF.

V usage is TRBV7-9 and J usage is TRBJ2-1; 7 positions agree with TRBD2. With V trimmed by 2 bases and J by 6 bases, 4 bases remained unmatched. Germline V lookup: CDR1 SEHNR, CDR2 FQNEAQ (reference sequence). There are 14 residues in the CDR3. This CDR3 is CASSLRREFNEQFF. CDR3 nucleotide sequence: TGTGCCAGCAGCTTAAGGCGGGAGTTCAATGAGCAGTTCTTC.

This chain uses TRBV10-3 with TRBJ2-7, with 7 bases matching TRBD2. In germline, CDR1 is ENHRY, CDR2 SYGVKD. The CDR3 runs to 14 residues. The ends lost 10 bases at V and 4 bases at J; junction bases unmatched: 13. CDR3 loop: CATSPGGSWYEQYF. DNA of the CDR3: TGTGCCACCTCACCCGGCGGGAGTTGGTACGAGCAGTACTTC.

The rearrangement links TRBV7-2 to TRBJ1-2; 7 nucleotides match TRBD1. Losses at the gene ends were 1 base for V and 4 bases for J; bases not matched to a gene: 9. Germline assignment: CDR1 SGHTA and CDR2 FQGNSA. The CDR3 has 16 amino acids. The CDR3 spells CASSLGQGRAFYGYTF. CDR3 in DNA: TGTGCCAGCAGCTTAGGACAGGGAAGAGCTTTCTATGGCTACACCTTC.

V gene TRBV6-2 or TRBV6-3 combines with J gene TRBJ1-2; D gene ambiguous. Trimming removed 5 bases from V and 6 bases from J, with 19 bases in between. CDR1 and CDR2 (germline): MNHEY, SVGEGT. The CDR3 length is 15 residues. The CDR3 here is CASSRRTVVSDGYTF. DNA for the CDR3: TGTGCCAGCAGTCGAAGGACGGTGGTCTCTGATGGCTACACCTTC.

This clone was found a few times. The genes are TRBV28 and TRBJ2-3; no clear D gene. V was clipped by 4 bases and J by 3 bases, with 17 bases between them. This CDR3 has 16 residues. Germline CDR1 reads MDHEN; CDR2 reads SYDVKM. DNA for the CDR3: TGTGCCAGCAGTTCGACACTCACTGGGGTGACAGATACGCAGTATTTT. Amino acids: CASSSTLTGVTDTQYF.

This chain uses TRBV9 with TRBJ2-1, with D maybe TRBD1 (6 bases). The CDR3 sequence is 15 residues long. V gave up 0 bases and J gave up 6 bases, with 13 bases separating them. Germline assignment: CDR1 SGDLS and CDR2 YYNGEE. CDR3 coding DNA: TGTGCCAGCAGCGTAGGAAACAGGGATTTCAATGAGCAGTTCTTC. Its translation is CASSVGNRDFNEQFF. The variable domain in full, completed from reference TRBV9 and TRBJ2-1, reads DSGVTQTPKHLITATGQRVTLRCSPRSGDLSVYWYQQSLDQGLQFLIQYYNGEERAKGNILERFSAQQFPDLHSELNLSSLELGDSALYFCASSVGNRDFNEQFFGPGTRLTVL.

The chain couples TRBV2 to TRBJ2-7; D tentatively reads TRBD1 or TRBD2 (6 bases each). The CDR3 runs 14 residues. Germline values: CDR1 SNHLY, CDR2 FYNNEI. Between the trimmed V and J ends, which lost 6 bases and 4 bases, there was a span of 16 bases. CDR3 region: CASRRGDPPYEQYF. In nucleotides, the CDR3 is TGTGCCAGCAGGAGGGGGGACCCTCCATACGAGCAGTACTTC.

In regard to this clone: Other DNA sequences in this sample translate to the same CDR3. The rearrangement uses TRBV18 and TRBJ2-5; D is undetermined. Germline V gives CDR1 KGHSH, CDR2 LQKENI. Trimming shortened V by 2 bases and J by 4 bases, and 5 bases separated the two germline ends. The CDR3 runs to 12 residues. The CDR3 DNA is TGTGCCAGCTCACCAAGTACAGAGACCCAGTACTTC. Amino acid sequence: CASSPSTETQYF.

This chain links TRBV24-1 with TRBJ2-7; no clear D. The germline V gene has CDR1 KGHDR and CDR2 SFDVKD. Trimming left V 3 bases short and J 5 bases short, with 16 bases between. The CDR3 length is 15 residues. The CDR3 sequence: CATSDPHSGLHEQYF. The CDR3 DNA reads as TGTGCCACCAGTGATCCGCACTCGGGTCTCCACGAGCAGTACTTC.

The V call is TRBV29-1, the J call TRBJ1-4, with D tentatively TRBD1 (6 bases). Germline V CDR1 and CDR2: SQVTM, ANQGSEA. V was shortened by 2 bases and J by 3 bases, with 10 bases between the two germline ends. This CDR3 spans 14 amino acids. The CDR3 nucleotides read TGCAGCGTTGAACACAGGGCGGCTAATGAAAAACTGTTTTTT. Protein: CSVEHRAANEKLFF.

The CDR3 DNA reads as TGTGCCAGCAGTGAGAGGACAGGGCCCGCCGTGGATGAAAAACTGTTTTTT. Protein product: CASSERTGPAVDEKLFF. This chain links TRBV6-1 with TRBJ1-4, with 8 bases that match TRBD1. With V trimmed by 3 bases and J by 6 bases, 12 bases remained unmatched. Germline V gene lookup returns CDR1 MNHNS and CDR2 SASEGT. The CDR3 has 17 residues.

The chain couples TRBV27 to TRBJ1-4; TRBD1 is a possible D gene (6 bases). Per germline, CDR1 MNHEY and CDR2 SMNVEV (reference sequence). The CDR3 runs 14 residues. Trimming left V 5 bases short and J 8 bases short, with 15 bases between. This CDR3 reads CASSRSDSPEKLFF. The CDR3 nucleotides are TGTGCCAGCAGTCGATCGGACAGTCCCGAAAAACTGTTTTTT.

This clone has just one count. The chain is built from TRBV9 and TRBJ2-5; 10 bases map to TRBD2. Germline values: CDR1 SGDLS, CDR2 YYNGEE. The trim removed 0 bases at V and 4 bases at J, leaving 6 bases unmatched. The length of the CDR3 is 16 residues. CDR3 region: CASSVGQLAGVETQYF. In nucleotides, the CDR3 is TGTGCCAGCAGCGTAGGACAGCTAGCGGGGGTAGAGACCCAGTACTTC.

J is TRBJ2-1 and V is TRBV4-3, with 13 bases aligning to TRBD2. V lost 1 base, J lost 7 bases, and 7 bases stayed unmatched. Per the germline V gene, CDR1 is LGHNA and CDR2 is YSLEER. The CDR3 extends over 17 amino acids. CDR3 loop: CASSQARTSGRLNEQFF. Written as DNA, the CDR3 is TGCGCCAGCAGCCAAGCCCGGACTAGCGGGAGACTAAATGAGCAGTTCTTC.

This sequence joins TRBV19 and TRBJ2-2, with 8 bases identical to TRBD1. Trimming took 7 bases from V and 5 from J; bases not matched to a gene: 6. Germline assignment: CDR1 LNHDA and CDR2 SQIVND (reference sequence). The CDR3 is made up of 14 amino acids. The CDR3 loop reads CASMNRGRTGELFF. The DNA for the CDR3 is TGTGCCAGTATGAACAGGGGGAGAACCGGGGAGCTGTTTTTT.

The gene calls are TRBV3-1 (or the pseudogene TRBV3-2) and TRBJ1-1, with 7 bases fitting TRBD1. This CDR3 is 14 amino acids long. Germline CDR1 and CDR2: LGHDT and YNNKEL (reference sequence). V shed 8 bases, J shed 0 bases, and the junction held 6 bases outside the gene matches. The CDR3 sequence: CASGLGQLNTEAFF. The DNA of the CDR3 is TGTGCCAGCGGCTTGGGACAGCTGAACACTGAAGCTTTCTTT.

This chain joins TRBV9 and TRBJ2-1; 13 nucleotides align to TRBD2. The J segment lost 4 bases and the V segment lost 4 bases, leaving 8 bases of the junction unmatched. This CDR3 contains 17 residues. Germline CDR1 and CDR2: SGDLS and YYNGEE. CDR3 nucleotide sequence: TGTGCCAGCAGCCCCCTCACTAGCGGGGGGGTGTACAATGAGCAGTTCTTC. It translates to CASSPLTSGGVYNEQFF.

The rearrangement links TRBV5-1 to TRBJ2-3, with 9 nucleotides matching TRBD2. This CDR3 contains 15 residues. V shed 0 bases, J shed 1 base, and the junction held 0 bases outside the gene matches. Germline assignment: CDR1 SGHRS and CDR2 YFSETQ. The CDR3 sequence is CASSLGLAGTDTQYF. CDR3 in DNA: TGCGCCAGCAGCTTGGGACTAGCGGGCACAGATACGCAGTATTTT.

The chain links TRBV2 to TRBJ2-5; TRBD1 agrees at 9 bases. Germline CDR1 and CDR2: SNHLY and FYNNEI. The CDR3 sequence is 16 residues long. The trim removed 6 bases at V and 3 bases at J, leaving 11 bases unmatched. CDR3 region: CASRNTGTGWKETQYF. CDR3 DNA: TGTGCCAGCAGGAATACCGGGACAGGGTGGAAAGAGACCCAGTACTTC.

This chain joins TRBV7-2 and TRBJ2-1; TRBD2 aligns across 11 bases. CDR1 and CDR2 from the germline V gene are SGHTA and FQGNSA. V dropped 7 bases and J dropped 4; count of bases not matched to a gene: 9. The CDR3 totals 16 residues. The CDR3 DNA sequence: TGTGCCAGCACATTGACTAGCGGGGAGCGGTACAATGAGCAGTTCTTC. Translating gives CASTLTSGERYNEQFF.

V gene TRBV7-2 combines with J gene TRBJ2-7; 8 nucleotides align to TRBD1. The germline V gene encodes CDR1 SGHTA and CDR2 FQGNSA. The CDR3 extends over 14 amino acids. V was pared by 3 bases and J by 3 bases, with 4 bases of the junction left unmatched. The CDR3 DNA reads as TGTGCCAGCAGCTTGGGGACAGGCCACTACGAGCAGTACTTC. Its protein product is CASSLGTGHYEQYF.